This T cell receptor beta chain was recorded in a study of cytomegalovirus exposure and HLA in healthy donors. Study details: The 120 validation repertoires, a later analysis reported, used the same platform as the approximately 700 first-cohort repertoires.

The data were produced by immunoSEQ multiplex PCR, yet TCRdb's version contains in-frame clones alone and is incomplete. Among some 230,000 clones listed, about 93% were seen once. Note on this clone: Its antigen is not known.

Findings of the study overall: The study flagged some 170 TCR beta chains as cytomegalovirus-associated. A classifier reportedly called cytomegalovirus status with high sensitivity and specificity. Testing in vitro showed a few CMV-associated chains specific for CMV antigens.

V lost 2 bases, J lost 5 bases, and 8 bases stayed unmatched. Germline V gives CDR1 LNHDA, CDR2 SQIVND (reference sequence). This CDR3 has 16 amino acids. This TCR came from a woman younger than 35 in good health and CMV-seronegative. The chain uses TRBV19 and TRBJ2-5, with 10 bases that match TRBD2. Sequenced input: PBMCs. The CDR3 nucleotides are TGTGCCAGTAGTATAAGGCCTAGCGGGAGTCCTGAGACCCAGTACTTC. Translated, it gives CASSIRPSGSPETQYF.